The rows below give T cell receptor beta chains drawn from one sample of a study of identical twins. Each CDR3 protein is one row after TCRdb ran MiXCR on the 5' RACE reads. The table shows 1.5 million to 2 million distinct CDR3 sequences, with about 31% occurring only once. What was sequenced was cord blood. Receptors were obtained from a newborn girl in good health. The CDR3 runs from the conserved cysteine through the conserved F or W. The order of the fields is J gene, D gene, V gene, clone size, CDR3 protein, CDR3 DNA. D genes are given only for firm matches. Size tells how often a clone was seen (once, few, many) or the class of an expanded clone, and some rows leave it out.

TRBJ1-2 TRBD1 TRBV29-1 many CSVRTGSRYGYTF TGCAGCGTTCGGACAGGGAGTCGGTATGGCTACACCTTC
TRBJ1-1 . TRBV18 . CASSPRWRGTNTEAFF TGTGCCAGCTCACCTCGGTGGAGGGGAACGAACACTGAAGCTTTCTTT
TRBJ2-1 . TRBV19 few CASKPAASSYNEQFF TGTGCCAGTAAGCCAGCGGCCAGCTCCTACAATGAGCAGTTCTTC
TRBJ2-3 . TRBV10-1 . CASSDGGYPTDTQYF TGCGCCAGCAGTGATGGTGGGTACCCCACAGATACGCAGTATTTT
TRBJ2-2 . TRBV14 few CASSQDTTGASTGELFF TGTGCCAGCAGCCAAGATACTACGGGGGCGTCCACCGGGGAGCTGTTTTTT
TRBJ2-3 TRBD2 TRBV20-1 . CSARLISGSPDTQCF TGCAGTGCTAGATTGATTAGCGGGAGCCCAGATACGCAGTGTTTT
TRBJ2-3 . TRBV19 . CASSEDSSRTDTQYF TGTGCCAGTAGCGAAGACAGCTCCCGCACAGATACGCAGTATTTT
TRBJ2-7 . TRBV6-5 many CASSYSPTSRDEQYF TGTGCCAGCAGTTACTCGCCTACTAGCAGGGACGAGCAGTACTTC
TRBJ2-5 TRBD2 TRBV11-2 . CASSLVTGGRYNEQYF TGTGCCAGCAGCTTAGTGACGGGAGGGAGGTACAATGAGCAGTACTTC
TRBJ2-3 TRBD2 TRBV7-9 . CASSLGSSGATDAQYF TGTGCCAGCAGCTTAGGGTCTAGCGGGGCCACAGATGCGCAGTATTTT
TRBJ2-1 . TRBV24-1 . CATSRESRNEQFF TGTGCCACCAGTAGAGAGTCCCGAAATGAGCAGTTCTTC
TRBJ2-3 . TRBV6-6 . CASSYVVVSSTDTQYF TGTGCCAGCAGTTACGTCGTGGTCTCAAGCACAGATACGCAGTATTTT
TRBJ2-7 . TRBV10-3 few CAISESGHTTYEQYF TGTGCCATCAGTGAATCAGGTCATACTACCTACGAGCAGTACTTC
TRBJ1-4 . TRBV7-9 . CASSSDGPTNEKLFF TGTGCCAGCAGCTCGGACGGACCAACTAATGAAAAACTGTTTTTT
TRBJ1-1 . TRBV20-1 . CSARAGHGNTEAFF TGCAGTGCTAGAGCTGGACACGGGAACACTGAAGCTTTCTTT
TRBJ1-1 . TRBV28 . CASSLWRGTRAFF TGTGCCAGCAGTTTATGGCGAGGGACGAGAGCTTTCTTT
TRBJ2-3 TRBD2 TRBV12-5 few CASGLGTSSPDTQYF TGTGCTAGTGGTTTGGGGACTAGCTCCCCAGATACGCAGTATTTT
TRBJ1-1 . TRBV18 . CASSHGTSMNTEAFF TGTGCCAGCTCACATGGGACGTCCATGAACACTGAAGCTTTCTTT
TRBJ2-1 . TRBV4-2 many CASSLRGHEQFF TGTGCCAGCAGCCTGAGGGGTCATGAGCAGTTCTTC
TRBJ1-1 . TRBV28 . CASSFVRMNTEAFF TGTGCCAGCAGTTTTGTCAGAATGAACACTGAAGCTTTCTTT
TRBJ2-3 TRBD1 TRBV3-1 many CASSQPGQGSSDTQYF TGTGCCAGCAGCCAACCGGGACAGGGATCCTCAGATACGCAGTATTTT
TRBJ1-2 TRBD1 TRBV28 . CASSWLGGAWGYTF TGTGCCAGCAGTTGGTTAGGGGGCGCGTGGGGCTACACCTTC
TRBJ2-7 . TRBV20-1 few CSAHYYYEQYF TGCAGTGCTCACTACTACTACGAGCAGTACTTC
TRBJ1-2 . TRBV3-1 . CASSQFSGGEGYTF TGTGCCAGCAGCCAATTTTCGGGGGGCGAGGGCTACACCTTC
TRBJ1-5 TRBD1 TRBV4-2 . CANSHPGQGNQPQHF TGTGCCAACAGCCATCCGGGACAGGGCAATCAGCCCCAGCATTTT
TRBJ1-5 TRBD1 TRBV5-1 few CASSLGDRGSNQPQHF TGCGCCAGCAGCTTGGGAGACAGGGGAAGCAATCAGCCCCAGCATTTT
TRBJ2-1 TRBD2 TRBV20-1 . CSAGGLAGSSYNEQFF TGCAGTGCTGGGGGACTAGCGGGAAGCTCCTACAATGAGCAGTTCTTC
TRBJ1-2 . TRBV6-5 few CASSYSLGVVYGYTF TGTGCCAGCAGTTACTCTCTAGGAGTGGTCTATGGCTACACCTTC
TRBJ2-3 TRBD2 TRBV12-3/TRBV12-4 few CASSLSGTSGRRTDTQYF TGTGCCAGCAGTTTGAGCGGGACTAGCGGGAGGAGGACAGATACGCAGTATTTT
TRBJ2-5 TRBD2 TRBV4-1 . CASSQDTSGGLVNEQYF TGCGCCAGCAGCCAGGACACTAGCGGGGGCCTCGTTAATGAGCAGTACTTC
TRBJ1-6 . TRBV4-1 . CASSQDATALNSPLHF TGCGCCAGCAGCCAAGATGCAACAGCTCTTAATTCACCCCTCCACTTT
TRBJ2-3 . TRBV7-2 few CASSPPDPPDTQYF TGTGCCAGCAGCCCGCCGGACCCTCCGGATACGCAGTATTTT
TRBJ2-1 . TRBV20-1 . CSARRVDSEQFF TGCAGTGCTAGGAGGGTAGATAGTGAGCAGTTCTTC
TRBJ2-3 TRBD2 TRBV5-5 . CASSGRLAGTTDTQYF TGTGCCAGCAGCGGCAGACTAGCGGGGACCACAGATACGCAGTATTTT
TRBJ2-3 . TRBV20-1 . CSARDLIESQYF TGCAGTGCTAGAGATCTAATAGAGTCGCAGTATTTT
TRBJ1-2 TRBD1 TRBV27 . CASSPRTGVIGANYGYTF TGTGCCAGCAGTCCCCGGACAGGGGTGATCGGCGCTAACTATGGCTACACCTTC
TRBJ2-7 TRBD2 TRBV20-1 . CSARNLSASGSYEQYF TGCAGTGCTAGAAATCTCTCCGCTAGCGGGAGCTACGAGCAGTACTTC
TRBJ2-1 . TRBV3-1 few CASSQGGRGGEQFF TGTGCCAGCAGCCAAGGGGGTAGAGGAGGTGAGCAGTTCTTC
TRBJ1-5 . TRBV20-1 once CRAGTPNQPQHF TGCAGAGCCGGGACACCCAATCAGCCCCAGCATTTT
TRBJ1-1 . TRBV3-1 . CASSPTLNAEAFF TGTGCCAGCAGCCCGACGCTGAACGCTGAAGCTTTCTTT
TRBJ1-1 TRBD1 TRBV10-3 . CVANRDRNTEAFF TGTGTCGCGAACCGGGACAGGAACACTGAAGCTTTCTTT
TRBJ2-1 . TRBV3-1 many CASSQRLISEQFF TGTGCCAGCAGCCAGCGACTCATATCCGAGCAGTTCTTC
TRBJ2-7 TRBD2 TRBV12-3/TRBV12-4 . CAGYGTSGAYEQYF TGTGCCGGATATGGGACTAGCGGTGCCTACGAGCAGTACTTC
TRBJ2-5 . TRBV20-1 . CSAPKPGRQETQYF TGCAGTGCCCCTAAGCCGGGACGACAAGAGACCCAGTACTTC
TRBJ2-1 . TRBV6-5 few CASSYAKRGNEQFF TGTGCCAGCAGTTACGCAAAACGGGGGAATGAGCAGTTCTTC
TRBJ2-7 TRBD1 TRBV12-3/TRBV12-4 few CASSLSRRGPGEQYF TGTGCCAGCAGTTTGTCACGCAGGGGGCCGGGCGAGCAGTACTTC
TRBJ2-3 . TRBV21-1 many CASSETACCTDTQYF TGTGCCAGCAGCGAGACAGCCTGCTGCACAGATACGCAGTATTTT
TRBJ1-5 . TRBV20-1 few CSASPLGGRGNQPQHF TGCAGTGCTAGCCCGTTGGGGGGTCGGGGCAATCAGCCCCAGCATTTT
TRBJ2-5 . TRBV24-1 . CATSPRFQETQYF TGTGCCACCAGTCCCAGGTTCCAAGAGACCCAGTACTTC
TRBJ2-7 TRBD1 TRBV6-5 . CASSYSRDRAPYEQYF TGTGCCAGCAGTTACTCCCGGGACAGGGCCCCCTACGAGCAGTACTTC
TRBJ2-7 TRBD2 TRBV20-1 once CSATLLLAGPYEQYF TGCAGTGCAACCCTACTCCTAGCGGGACCCTACGAGCAGTACTTC
TRBJ2-7 . TRBV2 few CASRKISYEQYF TGTGCCAGCAGGAAGATCTCCTACGAGCAGTACTTC
TRBJ2-4 TRBD1 TRBV5-1 few CASSLGTGGWENIQYF TGCGCCAGCAGCTTGGGGACAGGGGGCTGGGAAAACATTCAGTACTTC
TRBJ2-7 TRBD1 TRBV10-3 few CATKTGGSYEQYF TGTGCCACAAAGACAGGGGGCTCCTACGAGCAGTACTTC
TRBJ2-7 TRBD1 TRBV24-1 . CATSDPDPQGIGYEQYF TGTGCCACCAGTGACCCGGACCCACAGGGGATCGGCTACGAGCAGTACTTC